These 2 T cell receptor beta chains originate from one sample sequenced in a study of T cell repertoires in cytomegalovirus infection (dated 2019 in TCRdb). Sequencer: Illumina HiSeq 1500. In TCRdb, the public reads were trimmed at Q25 with fastp and aligned with MiXCR, with productive beta chains retained. Rows merge per CDR3 protein into single entries with the most common DNA and genes. The sample has about 400,000 distinct CDR3 sequences on record, over 15% of them singletons. Around 9.3% of the sample belongs to the ten largest clones. The sequenced sample consisted of PBMCs. Receptor source: a human donor in good health (CMV status not recorded). Some clones in this sample may be carry-over from other donors' samples.

This clonotype has at least ten counts. The V call is TRBV7-8, the J call TRBJ2-7; D gene uncertain. V lost 5 bases and J 3 bases, leaving 11 bases between the germline ends. Germline CDR1 is SGHVS and CDR2 is FQNEAQ. The CDR3 runs to 13 residues. Written as DNA, the CDR3 is TGTGCCAGCAGCCCGGACGGTGGCTACGAGCAGTACTTC. This codes for CASSPDGGYEQYF.

CDR3 in DNA: TGTGCCAGCACCGGGACTAGCGGGAGGATAGATACGCAGTATTTT. This codes for CASTGTSGRIDTQYF. This chain joins TRBV2 and TRBJ2-3; 15 bases are shared with TRBD2. The CDR3 contains 15 residues. V trimming: 7 bases; J trimming: 5 bases; junction bases outside the gene matches: 4. Germline CDR1 SNHLY, CDR2 FYNNEI.